The 20 T cell receptor beta chains below come from one sample, sequenced in a study of CD8 T cells in ankylosing spondylitis. In TCRdb, the 5' RACE reads were re-called with MiXCR into one record per CDR3 protein. The sample lists around 120,000 distinct CDR3 sequences; less than 25% were seen once. The sequenced sample consisted of synovial fluid, either unsorted or a sorted T cell fraction (not recorded which). The source is a male donor with ankylosing spondylitis.

This chain links TRBV4-2 with TRBJ2-2; weak D call: TRBD1 (6 bases). Trimming took 6 bases from V and 4 from J, leaving 15 bases between them. CDR3 length: 15 residues. From germline, CDR1 is LGHNA and CDR2 YNFKEQ. The CDR3 sequence: CASRSGGPGTGELFF. DNA of the CDR3: TGTGCCAGCAGAAGTGGGGGCCCCGGCACCGGGGAGCTGTTTTTT.

CDR3 DNA sequence: TGCAGCGTTGGGGGATCAGGGACAGGGCCGGGAGATACGCAGTATTTT. As protein: CSVGGSGTGPGDTQYF. This chain uses TRBV29-1 with TRBJ2-3; 9 nucleotides line up with TRBD1. Germline-derived CDR1 and CDR2 are SQVTM and ANQGSEA. The CDR3 spans 16 residues. Trimming cost V 4 bases and J 5 bases; bases outside gene matches: 13.

The V call is TRBV2, the J call TRBJ1-1, with a weak D call TRBD1 (6 bases). The CDR3 has 14 residues. Germline CDR1 is SNHLY and CDR2 is FYNNEI. Trimming took off 3 bases at V and 4 bases at J, with 12 bases between the two ends. CDR3 residues: CASSEQGLGTEAFF. CDR3 bases: TGTGCCAGCAGTGAGCAGGGGCTGGGCACTGAAGCTTTCTTT.

There are a few counts of this clonotype. The chain joins TRBV7-6 to TRBJ2-3, with 12 nucleotides matching TRBD2. With 4 bases clipped from V and 5 bases from J, the junction kept 13 bases outside the gene matches. Germline V lookup: CDR1 SGHVS, CDR2 FNYEAQ. This CDR3 is built from 18 residues. The CDR3: CASSSPTSGRLRGDTQYF. In nucleotides, the CDR3 is TGTGCCAGCAGCTCCCCGACTAGCGGGAGATTACGGGGAGATACGCAGTATTTT.

This clonotype was seen a handful of times. The chain employs TRBV7-9 and TRBJ2-3, with D perhaps matching TRBD2 (6 bases). The CDR3 has 14 amino acids. Germline CDR1 reads SEHNR; CDR2 reads FQNEAQ (reference sequence). The V end lost 3 bases, the J end lost 4 bases, and 11 bases lay between the germline ends. The CDR3, as DNA: TGTGCCAGCAGCTTGTGGAGGGGACCAGATACGCAGTATTTT. Its translation is CASSLWRGPDTQYF. Supplemented by reference TRBV7-9 and TRBJ2-3, the full variable domain reads DTGVSQNPRHKITKRGQNVTFRCDPISEHNRLYWYRQTLGQGPEFLTYFQNEAQLEKSRLLSDRFSAERPKGSFSTLEIQRTEQGDSAMYLCASSLWRGPDTQYFGPGTRLTVL.

The V call is TRBV24-1, the J call TRBJ2-2, with a tentative D call TRBD1 (6 bases). CDR1 KGHDR and CDR2 SFDVKD come from the germline V gene. CDR3 length: 16 residues. Trimming stripped 0 bases from V and 0 bases from J, with 7 bases between. As DNA, the CDR3 is TGTGCCACCAGTGATTTGGGGGGCGCGAACACCGGGGAGCTGTTTTTT. It is translated as CATSDLGGANTGELFF.

The chain is built from TRBV11-2 and TRBJ2-7; unclear D gene. V was shortened by 0 bases and J by 5 bases, with 11 bases between the two germline ends. Looked up from germline, CDR1 is SGHAT and CDR2 is FQNNGV. This CDR3 spans 14 amino acids. CDR3 sequence reads: CASSLDPVWHEQYF. The CDR3 region has the DNA TGTGCCAGCAGCTTAGATCCAGTTTGGCACGAGCAGTACTTC. Based on the CDR3 plus reference TRBV11-2 and TRBJ2-7, the full variable domain is EAGVAQSPRYKIIEKRQSVAFWCNPISGHATLYWYQQILGQGPKLLIQFQNNGVVDDSQLPKDRFSAERLKGVDSTLKIQPAKLEDSAVYLCASSLDPVWHEQYFGPGTRLTVT.

J is TRBJ2-7 and V is TRBV19; D might be TRBD1 or TRBD2, each matching 5 bases. V was pared by 3 bases and J by 0 bases, with 15 bases between. The length of the CDR3 is 16 residues. In germline, CDR1 is LNHDA, CDR2 SQIVND (reference sequence). DNA of the CDR3: TGTGCCAGTAGTATGGGGGTCGCGGAGATCTCCTACGAGCAGTACTTC. It specifies CASSMGVAEISYEQYF.

This clonotype has only a few counts. V gene TRBV7-2 combines with J gene TRBJ2-1; 11 nucleotides line up with TRBD2. This CDR3 has 16 residues. Germline CDR1 SGHTA, CDR2 FQGNSA. The V gene end was trimmed by 5 bases and the J gene end by 7 bases; junction bases not matched to a gene: 10. This chain's CDR3 is CASSPSGSGRVNEQFF. The DNA for the CDR3 is TGTGCCAGCAGCCCTTCAGGTAGCGGGAGGGTTAATGAGCAGTTCTTC.

Written as DNA, the CDR3 is TGTGCCAGCAGCGCCCTGGCGGGAGGGCCCTATGAGCAGTTCTTC. Translated, it gives CASSALAGGPYEQFF. V is TRBV11-2 and J is TRBJ2-1; 9 bases align to TRBD2. This CDR3 is built from 15 residues. CDR1 and CDR2 (germline): SGHAT, FQNNGV. After removal of 5 bases from V and 8 bases from J, the junction contained 10 bases not matched to a gene.

This clonotype was recorded a few times. The chain employs TRBV5-6 and TRBJ2-3; 7 bases match TRBD1. The V segment lost 4 bases and the J segment 5 bases; nucleotides outside the gene matches: 4. The CDR3 spans 13 residues. Germline CDR1 is SGHDT and CDR2 is YYEEEE. As DNA, the CDR3 is TGTGCCAGCAGCATGAACAGGGGAGATACGCAGTATTTT. Residues: CASSMNRGDTQYF.

This clonotype was counted only a few times. The chain uses TRBV6-1 and TRBJ2-7; possible D gene TRBD2, 6 bases. There are 18 residues in the CDR3. V gave up 6 bases and J gave up 1 base, with 25 bases separating them. Germline V lookup: CDR1 MNHNS, CDR2 SASEGT. The DNA of the CDR3 is TGTGCCAGCAGCCGAAACTGGGACTCTCGAAGCATTTCCTACGAGCAGTACGTC. Protein product: CASSRNWDSRSISYEQYV.

V and J are TRBV20-1 and TRBJ2-5; perhaps D is TRBD1 or TRBD2 (6 bases each). Germline-derived CDR1 and CDR2 are DFQATT and SNEGSKA (reference sequence). This CDR3 has 14 residues. V lost 2 bases to trimming and J lost 5 bases, with 15 bases between them. The CDR3 DNA sequence: TGCAGTGCTAGATACCGGGGGCCGTGGGAGACCCAGTACTTC. Its protein product is CSARYRGPWETQYF.

There are a few counts of this clonotype. DNA of the CDR3: TGCAGCGTTGCTGAGGGGGCGCGAGATACGCAGTATTTT. Amino acid sequence: CSVAEGARDTQYF. The chain carries TRBV29-1 and TRBJ2-3; 7 nucleotides align to TRBD1. The CDR3 loop spans 13 amino acids. The V segment lost 4 bases and the J segment 5 bases; nucleotides outside the gene matches: 6. Germline values: CDR1 SQVTM, CDR2 ANQGSEA.

The rearrangement uses TRBV10-1 and TRBJ2-7; 14 bases match TRBD2. The trim removed 5 bases at V and 6 bases at J, leaving 3 bases unmatched. The CDR3 extends over 14 amino acids. Germline loops: CDR1 WNHNN, CDR2 SYGVQD (reference sequence). CDR3 residues: CASSRGLAGGEQYF. DNA of the CDR3: TGCGCCAGCAGTCGCGGACTAGCGGGAGGCGAGCAGTACTTC.

The chain links TRBV10-3 to TRBJ2-1, with 7 bases lining up with TRBD2. The CDR3 length is 16 residues. V gave up 5 bases and J gave up 8 bases; unmatched junction bases: 15. Germline V lookup: CDR1 ENHRY, CDR2 SYGVKD. CDR3 in DNA: TGTGCCATCAGTAGTGCTGGCGGGAGACTTGTAGATGAGCAGTTCTTC. It is translated as CAISSAGGRLVDEQFF.

This clonotype was counted between two and nine times. This sequence joins TRBV7-2 and TRBJ1-1; D is unresolved. The V end was cut by 1 base, the J end by 5 bases, with 5 bases between. CDR3 length: 12 residues. Germline lookup yields CDR1 SGHTA and CDR2 FQGNSA. CDR3 amino acids: CASSLGLTEAFF. Written as DNA, the CDR3 is TGTGCCAGCAGCTTAGGGTTGACTGAAGCTTTCTTT.

This clonotype was seen a handful of times. This chain joins TRBV4-1 and TRBJ2-3; 7 nucleotides line up with TRBD2. Losses at the gene ends were 0 bases for V and 1 base for J; bases not matched to a gene: 10. This CDR3 spans 18 amino acids. Germline lookup yields CDR1 MGHRA and CDR2 YSYEKL. This CDR3 reads CASSQDRTRLSGTDTQYF. CDR3 coding DNA: TGCGCCAGCAGCCAAGATAGGACTAGACTAAGCGGCACAGATACGCAGTATTTT.

CDR3 DNA: TGTGCCAGCAGTTTACAGGGTGACGAGCAGTACTTC. It specifies CASSLQGDEQYF. The J gene is TRBJ2-7, the V gene TRBV12-3 or TRBV12-4; D is perhaps TRBD1 (5 bases). Deletions cut 2 bases from V and 5 bases from J, with 7 bases between. There are 12 residues in the CDR3.

This clonotype was seen a handful of times. The chain links TRBV9 to TRBJ1-1; D is ambiguous. The germline V gene has CDR1 SGDLS and CDR2 YYNGEE. CDR3 size: 13 residues. The V gene lost 0 bases and the J gene lost 4 bases, with 7 bases spanning the gap. CDR3 region: CASSVGVGTEAFF. The CDR3 DNA is TGTGCCAGCAGCGTAGGTGTCGGCACTGAAGCTTTCTTT.